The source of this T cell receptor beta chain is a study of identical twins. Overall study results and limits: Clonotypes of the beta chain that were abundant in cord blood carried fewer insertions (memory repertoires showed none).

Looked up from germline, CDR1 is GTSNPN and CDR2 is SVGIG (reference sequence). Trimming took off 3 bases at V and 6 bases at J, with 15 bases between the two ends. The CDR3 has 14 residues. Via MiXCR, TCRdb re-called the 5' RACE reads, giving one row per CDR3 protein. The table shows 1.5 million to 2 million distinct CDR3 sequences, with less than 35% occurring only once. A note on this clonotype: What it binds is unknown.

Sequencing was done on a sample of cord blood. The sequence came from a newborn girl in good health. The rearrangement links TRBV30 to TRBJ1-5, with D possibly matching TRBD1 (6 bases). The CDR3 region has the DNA TGTGCCTGGAGGCCGAGGGGGAAAGGTCAGCCCCAGCATTTT. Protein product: CAWRPRGKGQPQHF.